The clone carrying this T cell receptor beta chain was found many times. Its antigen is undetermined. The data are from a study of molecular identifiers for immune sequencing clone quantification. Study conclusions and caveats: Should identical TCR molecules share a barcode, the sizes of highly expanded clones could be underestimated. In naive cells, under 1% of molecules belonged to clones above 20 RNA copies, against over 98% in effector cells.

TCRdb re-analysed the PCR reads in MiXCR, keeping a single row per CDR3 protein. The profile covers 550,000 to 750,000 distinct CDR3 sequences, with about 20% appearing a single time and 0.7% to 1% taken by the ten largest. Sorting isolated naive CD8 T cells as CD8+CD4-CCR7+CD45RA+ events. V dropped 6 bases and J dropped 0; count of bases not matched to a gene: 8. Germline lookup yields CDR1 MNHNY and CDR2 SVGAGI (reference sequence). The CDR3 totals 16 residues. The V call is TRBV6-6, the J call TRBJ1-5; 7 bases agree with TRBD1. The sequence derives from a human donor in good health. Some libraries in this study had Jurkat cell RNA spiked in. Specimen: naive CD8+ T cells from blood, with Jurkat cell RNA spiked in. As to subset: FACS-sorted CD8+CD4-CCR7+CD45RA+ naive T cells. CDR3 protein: CASSLGTVNSNQPQHF. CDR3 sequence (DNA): TGTGCCAGCAGCCTCGGGACAGTCAATAGCAATCAGCCCCAGCATTTT.